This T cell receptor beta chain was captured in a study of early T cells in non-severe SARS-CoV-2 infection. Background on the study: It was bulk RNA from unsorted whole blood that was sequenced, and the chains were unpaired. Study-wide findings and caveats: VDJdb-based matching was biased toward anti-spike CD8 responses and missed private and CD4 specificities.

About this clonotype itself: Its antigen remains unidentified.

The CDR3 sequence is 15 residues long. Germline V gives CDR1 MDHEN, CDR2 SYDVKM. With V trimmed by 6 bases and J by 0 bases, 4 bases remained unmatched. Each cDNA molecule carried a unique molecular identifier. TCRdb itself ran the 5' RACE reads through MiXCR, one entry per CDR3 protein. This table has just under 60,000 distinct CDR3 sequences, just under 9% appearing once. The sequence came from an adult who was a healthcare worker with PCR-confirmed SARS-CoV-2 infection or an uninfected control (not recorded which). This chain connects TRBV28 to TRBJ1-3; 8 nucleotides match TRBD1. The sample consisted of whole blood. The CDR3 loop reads CASRSGGLSGNTIYF. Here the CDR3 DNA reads TGTGCCAGCAGATCAGGGGGCCTCTCTGGAAACACCATATATTTT. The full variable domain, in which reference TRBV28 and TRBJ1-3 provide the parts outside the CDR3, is DVKVTQSSRYLVKRTGEKVFLECVQDMDHENMFWYRQDPGLGLRLIYFSYDVKMKEKGDIPEGYSVSREKKERFSLILESASTNQTSMYLCASRSGGLSGNTIYFGEGSWLTVV.